The 3 T cell receptor beta chains presented below share a single source sample, sequenced in a study of T cell responses to AZD1222 COVID-19 vaccine. Only in-frame clones appear in the TCRdb table, and some are missing; sequencing was by immunoSEQ multiplex PCR. This sample yields some 100,000 clones, of which 87% are seen a single time; under 4.5% belongs to the top ten. The sample consisted of peripheral blood, taken on day 0 of MenACWY control vaccination. The receptor set was obtained from an adult in good health.

The chain couples TRBV24-1 to TRBJ2-4; D is unresolved. The CDR3 has 16 amino acids. The ends were cut back, 9 bases at V and 0 bases at J, with 17 bases in the middle. CDR1 is KGHDR and CDR2 is SFDVKD in the germline V gene. This CDR3 reads CATATTPNIAKNIQYF. The CDR3 DNA follows: TGTGCCACCGCCACAACCCCCAATATAGCCAAAAACATTCAGTACTTC.

The chain couples TRBV28 to TRBJ2-2, with 12 bases that match TRBD1. This CDR3 comprises 17 residues. V dropped 5 bases and J dropped 5; count of bases not matched to a gene: 9. Germline CDR1 MDHEN, CDR2 SYDVKM. In nucleotides, the CDR3 is TGTGCCAGCAGTGGGACAGGGGGCAGTTTGGGGACCGGGGAGCTGTTTTTT. This translates into CASSGTGGSLGTGELFF.

The V and J genes are TRBV4-2 and TRBJ2-5; D not certain. Trimming removed 0 bases at V and 3 bases at J, with 11 bases between. Germline CDR1 LGHNA, CDR2 YNFKEQ. This CDR3 is built from 15 residues. CDR3 amino acids: CASSQDLAPEETQYF. CDR3 bases: TGTGCCAGCAGCCAAGACCTGGCACCTGAAGAGACCCAGTACTTC.